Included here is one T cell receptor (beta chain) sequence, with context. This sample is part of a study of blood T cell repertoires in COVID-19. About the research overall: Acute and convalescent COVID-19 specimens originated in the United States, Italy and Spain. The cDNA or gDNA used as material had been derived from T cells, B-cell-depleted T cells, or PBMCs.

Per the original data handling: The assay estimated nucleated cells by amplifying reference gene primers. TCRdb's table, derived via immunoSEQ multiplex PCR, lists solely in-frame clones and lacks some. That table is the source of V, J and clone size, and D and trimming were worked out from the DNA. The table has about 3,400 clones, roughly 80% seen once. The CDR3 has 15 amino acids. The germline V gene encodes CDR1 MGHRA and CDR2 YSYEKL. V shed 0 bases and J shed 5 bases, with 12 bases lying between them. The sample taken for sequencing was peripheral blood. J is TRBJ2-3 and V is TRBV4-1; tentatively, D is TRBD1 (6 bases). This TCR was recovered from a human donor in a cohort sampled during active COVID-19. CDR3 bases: TGCGCCAGCAGCCAAGATCGTGGGGGCGGAGATACGCAGTATTTT. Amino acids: CASSQDRGGGDTQYF.